These T cell receptor beta chains were read from a single sample in a study of cytomegalovirus exposure and HLA in healthy donors. Assay: immunoSEQ multiplex PCR; the TCRdb copy retains only in-frame clones and omits some. The sample records around 99,000 clones, about four fifths being singletons. The sample comprised PBMCs. Source of these receptors: a man in his thirties or forties in good health and CMV-seropositive. CDR3s include the opening cysteine and the closing phenylalanine or tryptophan. D genes are given only for firm matches. Where a row states a size, it is once, few, many or the class of an expanded clone; other rows omit it.

clone_size,j_call,v_call,d_call,cdr3_aa,cdr3_nt
NA,TRBJ1-5,TRBV19,TRBD1,CASSDETGGRSNQPQHF,TGTGCCAGTAGCGACGAGACAGGGGGCCGTAGCAATCAGCCCCAGCATTTT
once,TRBJ1-1,TRBV27,NA,CATRTQGMNTEAFF,TGTGCCACCCGAACGCAGGGGATGAACACTGAAGCTTTCTTT
NA,TRBJ1-5,TRBV11-2,TRBD1,CASSYGTGYNQPQHF,TGTGCCAGCAGCTATGGGACAGGGTACAATCAGCCCCAGCATTTT
NA,TRBJ2-7,TRBV7-9,NA,CSSSTSGSTSYEQYF,TGTTCCAGCAGCACCTCAGGGTCGACCTCCTACGAGCAGTACTTC
NA,TRBJ1-2,TRBV7-9,TRBD1,CASSPADRVPYGYTF,TGTGCCAGCAGCCCAGCGGACAGGGTCCCCTATGGCTACACCTTC
NA,TRBJ1-1,TRBV11-3,TRBD1,CASSFGQGGRTEAFF,TGTGCCAGCAGCTTCGGACAGGGGGGACGAACTGAAGCTTTCTTT
once,TRBJ2-2,TRBV5-4,TRBD2,CASSSLRGAFTGELFF,TGTGCCAGCAGCTCGCTGCGGGGGGCATTCACCGGGGAGCTGTTTTTT
NA,TRBJ1-1,TRBV25-1,TRBD1,CAIRGQGTEAFF,TGTGCCATCCGGGGACAGGGCACTGAAGCTTTCTTT
NA,TRBJ1-2,TRBV7-9,NA,CASSAGQGKDYGYTF,TGTGCCAGCAGCGCTGGGCAGGGGAAGGACTATGGCTACACCTTC
NA,TRBJ1-4,TRBV6-6,NA,CASSYSGVDEKLFF,TGTGCCAGCAGTTACTCTGGAGTAGATGAAAAACTGTTTTTT
NA,TRBJ2-7,TRBV29-1,NA,CSVVGLDKQTYEQYF,TGCAGCGTTGTCGGCTTGGACAAACAGACCTACGAGCAGTACTTC
NA,TRBJ2-3,TRBV5-1,TRBD1,CASSFGTGSEDTQYF,TGCGCCAGCAGTTTCGGGACAGGGTCGGAAGATACGCAGTATTTT
NA,TRBJ2-7,TRBV12-5,TRBD2,CASGTSGSYEQYF,TGTGCTAGTGGGACTAGCGGCTCTTACGAGCAGTACTTC
few,TRBJ2-1,TRBV5-4,NA,CASSLGGLTNEQFF,TGTGCCAGCAGCTTGGGTGGCTTAACGAATGAGCAGTTCTTC
few,TRBJ1-1,TRBV9,TRBD1,CASSGGTGMGAFF,TGTGCCAGCAGCGGCGGGACAGGGATGGGAGCTTTCTTT
NA,TRBJ1-1,TRBV5-4,NA,CASSLAIRGATEAFF,TGTGCCAGCAGCTTGGCCATCAGGGGAGCCACTGAAGCTTTCTTT
NA,TRBJ2-5,TRBV6-1,TRBD1,CASTAKRDRGETQYF,TGTGCCAGCACAGCCAAGAGGGACAGGGGTGAGACCCAGTACTTC
NA,TRBJ2-5,TRBV29-1,NA,CSALKPLAETQYF,TGCAGCGCCCTGAAACCCCTAGCGGAGACCCAGTACTTC
NA,TRBJ2-1,TRBV15,TRBD1,CATSREGTVYNEQFF,TGTGCCACCAGCAGAGAAGGGACAGTCTACAATGAGCAGTTCTTC
NA,TRBJ2-1,TRBV18,TRBD1,CASFPTGGLDEQFF,TGTGCCAGTTTTCCGACAGGGGGTTTAGATGAGCAGTTCTTC
NA,TRBJ2-3,TRBV2,TRBD2,CASTLEGAGGPDTQYF,TGTGCCAGCACTCTAGAAGGGGCGGGGGGCCCAGATACGCAGTATTTT
NA,TRBJ1-6,TRBV19,TRBD1,CASSISGQTHSPLHF,TGTGCCAGTAGTATTTCGGGACAGACACATTCACCCCTCCACTTT
NA,TRBJ1-6,TRBV6-1,NA,CASSETVTVRRRSPLHF,TGTGCCAGCAGTGAAACCGTGACAGTCCGTCGAAGGTCACCCCTCCACTTT
NA,TRBJ2-5,TRBV19,NA,CASSIGAETQYF,TGTGCCAGTAGTATAGGAGCCGAGACCCAGTACTTC
few,TRBJ1-5,TRBV29-1,TRBD1,CSVIIAGGPGNQPQHF,TGCAGCGTTATCATTGCAGGGGGACCTGGCAATCAGCCCCAGCATTTT
NA,TRBJ2-7,TRBV4-1,TRBD1,CASSPGTGKYEQYF,TGCGCCAGCAGCCCTGGGACAGGGAAGTACGAGCAGTACTTC
NA,TRBJ2-7,TRBV7-9,NA,CASSLVRDSYYEQYF,TGTGCCAGCAGCTTAGTAAGAGACAGCTACTACGAGCAGTACTTC
NA,TRBJ2-1,TRBV7-8,TRBD2,CASSLRLAGGGNEQFF,TGTGCCAGCAGCTTAAGACTAGCGGGAGGAGGAAATGAGCAGTTCTTC
few,TRBJ2-3,TRBV4-2,NA,CASSQGISRASDTQYF,TGTGCCAGCAGCCAAGGCATTTCCAGGGCGAGTGATACGCAGTATTTT
NA,TRBJ2-4,TRBV7-9,NA,CASSPTESLAKNSQYF,TGTGCCAGCAGCCCGACGGAGAGCCTAGCCAAAAACAGTCAGTACTTC
NA,TRBJ2-7,TRBV29-1,TRBD2,CSATGPGGRPYEQYF,TGCAGCGCAACGGGGCCGGGGGGAAGGCCCTACGAGCAGTACTTC
NA,TRBJ2-2,TRBV7-3,NA,CASSSGANTGELFF,TGTGCCAGCAGCTCGGGGGCGAACACCGGGGAGCTGTTTTTT
NA,TRBJ2-1,TRBV11-2,TRBD2,CASSFNREGNEQFF,TGTGCCAGCAGCTTCAACCGGGAGGGGAATGAGCAGTTCTTC
NA,TRBJ2-2,TRBV19,TRBD2,CAIRASAGSNTGELFF,TGTGCCATTAGGGCCTCAGCGGGGTCGAACACCGGGGAGCTGTTTTTT
once,TRBJ2-2,TRBV5-1,NA,CASSLDTPNTGELFF,TGCGCCAGCAGCTTGGACACCCCGAACACCGGGGAGCTGTTTTTT
NA,TRBJ1-1,TRBV6-5,NA,CASSYSVRLLTEAFF,TGTGCCAGCAGTTACTCCGTCCGCTTACTCACTGAAGCTTTCTTT
NA,TRBJ2-1,TRBV2,NA,CASSDPTRLNEQFF,TGTGCCAGCAGCGACCCCACTAGACTTAATGAGCAGTTCTTC
NA,TRBJ1-2,TRBV19,TRBD1,CASSIGRTGAYDYGYTF,TGTGCCAGTAGTATAGGTCGGACAGGGGCGTATGACTATGGCTACACCTTC
NA,TRBJ2-7,TRBV13,TRBD1,CASSLKGQGIYEQYF,TGTGCCAGCAGCCTTAAGGGACAGGGGATTTACGAGCAGTACTTC
NA,TRBJ1-2,TRBV5-6,NA,CASSFHLTLNYGYTF,TGTGCCAGCAGCTTCCACCTGACACTTAACTATGGCTACACCTTC
NA,TRBJ2-1,TRBV13,TRBD1,CASSFRDRGWDEQFF,TGTGCCAGCAGCTTCCGGGACAGGGGGTGGGATGAGCAGTTCTTC
NA,TRBJ2-3,TRBV18,NA,CASSPQGLTDTQYF,TGTGCCAGCTCACCTCAGGGACTCACAGATACGCAGTATTTT
NA,TRBJ1-5,TRBV10-1,TRBD1,CASSEGQGRPQHF,TGCGCCAGCAGCGAGGGACAGGGTCGTCCCCAGCATTTT
few,TRBJ2-7,TRBV6-1,TRBD1,CASSGGTGGELNYEQYF,TGTGCCAGCAGTGGTGGGACAGGGGGTGAATTGAACTACGAGCAGTACTTC
NA,TRBJ1-5,TRBV5-1,NA,CASSLEGGGQPQHF,TGCGCCAGCAGCTTGGAGGGAGGAGGTCAGCCCCAGCATTTT
NA,TRBJ2-3,TRBV5-1,TRBD1,CASSLLGLDREWTDTQYF,TGCGCCAGCAGCCTTCTCGGCTTGGACAGGGAGTGGACAGATACGCAGTATTTT
NA,TRBJ2-3,TRBV11-2,NA,CASREQGSTDTQYF,TGTGCCAGCAGGGAACAGGGAAGCACAGATACGCAGTATTTT
NA,TRBJ2-1,TRBV11-3,TRBD1,CASSPTTGTNEQFF,TGTGCCAGCAGCCCGACGACAGGGACCAATGAGCAGTTCTTC
once,TRBJ2-2,TRBV2,NA,CASSDGLGADTGELFF,TGTGCCAGCAGTGACGGCTTAGGGGCGGACACCGGGGAGCTGTTTTTT
NA,TRBJ1-2,TRBV5-1,TRBD1,CASSLTGGNYHYGYTF,TGCGCCAGCAGCCTTACAGGGGGCAATTACCACTATGGCTACACCTTC
few,TRBJ1-1,TRBV10-3,NA,CAIRQSTAEAFF,TGTGCCATCAGACAGTCGACCGCTGAAGCTTTCTTT
NA,TRBJ2-3,TRBV27,TRBD1,CASSPLESDRGWSDTQYF,TGTGCCAGCAGTCCCTTGGAATCCGACAGGGGCTGGTCAGATACGCAGTATTTT
NA,TRBJ2-3,TRBV7-9,NA,CSSSLGLYTDTQYF,TGTTCCAGCAGCTTAGGACTGTACACAGATACGCAGTATTTT